This T cell receptor (beta chain) was profiled in a study of response to subunit inactivated influenza vaccine. Study conclusions and caveats: Only a handful of new T cells, the authors suggested, are recruited with each seasonal influenza vaccination.

V lost 4 bases, J lost 7 bases, and 19 bases lay in between. This CDR3 is built from 15 residues. Germline CDR1 is MNHEY and CDR2 is SVGAGI. TCRdb called the RT-PCR reads again in MiXCR, with one record for every CDR3 protein. The sample carries around 570,000 distinct CDR3 sequences, around 11% recorded once. In this sample, this clonotype turned up a few times. Its antigen is as yet unknown. Separately, the same data were catalogued under a study of T cells expressing NK-cell markers. That study adds: TCR beta libraries carry UMIs added by 5'RACE template switching. Repertoire data for TCR beta were derived from sorted T cells (CD3+CD56+NKG2C+, CD3+CD56+NKG2C- and CD3+CD56-NKG2C+). Out of eight donors sequenced, seven tested HCMV-seropositive and the remaining one seronegative. Whether expanded NKG2C+ T cell clones were HCMV-specific remained unclear.

The rearrangement joins TRBV6-5 to TRBJ1-1; perhaps TRBD1 as D (6 bases). This receptor was taken from a man aged 45-65 years who received an inactivated influenza vaccine. This specimen consisted of PBMCs from blood, obtained on the day of vaccination. CDR3 sequence (DNA): TGTGCCAGCAGTTCGGGAAAAGGGGGGTTAAGTGAAGCTTTCTTT. This sequence encodes CASSSGKGGLSEAFF.